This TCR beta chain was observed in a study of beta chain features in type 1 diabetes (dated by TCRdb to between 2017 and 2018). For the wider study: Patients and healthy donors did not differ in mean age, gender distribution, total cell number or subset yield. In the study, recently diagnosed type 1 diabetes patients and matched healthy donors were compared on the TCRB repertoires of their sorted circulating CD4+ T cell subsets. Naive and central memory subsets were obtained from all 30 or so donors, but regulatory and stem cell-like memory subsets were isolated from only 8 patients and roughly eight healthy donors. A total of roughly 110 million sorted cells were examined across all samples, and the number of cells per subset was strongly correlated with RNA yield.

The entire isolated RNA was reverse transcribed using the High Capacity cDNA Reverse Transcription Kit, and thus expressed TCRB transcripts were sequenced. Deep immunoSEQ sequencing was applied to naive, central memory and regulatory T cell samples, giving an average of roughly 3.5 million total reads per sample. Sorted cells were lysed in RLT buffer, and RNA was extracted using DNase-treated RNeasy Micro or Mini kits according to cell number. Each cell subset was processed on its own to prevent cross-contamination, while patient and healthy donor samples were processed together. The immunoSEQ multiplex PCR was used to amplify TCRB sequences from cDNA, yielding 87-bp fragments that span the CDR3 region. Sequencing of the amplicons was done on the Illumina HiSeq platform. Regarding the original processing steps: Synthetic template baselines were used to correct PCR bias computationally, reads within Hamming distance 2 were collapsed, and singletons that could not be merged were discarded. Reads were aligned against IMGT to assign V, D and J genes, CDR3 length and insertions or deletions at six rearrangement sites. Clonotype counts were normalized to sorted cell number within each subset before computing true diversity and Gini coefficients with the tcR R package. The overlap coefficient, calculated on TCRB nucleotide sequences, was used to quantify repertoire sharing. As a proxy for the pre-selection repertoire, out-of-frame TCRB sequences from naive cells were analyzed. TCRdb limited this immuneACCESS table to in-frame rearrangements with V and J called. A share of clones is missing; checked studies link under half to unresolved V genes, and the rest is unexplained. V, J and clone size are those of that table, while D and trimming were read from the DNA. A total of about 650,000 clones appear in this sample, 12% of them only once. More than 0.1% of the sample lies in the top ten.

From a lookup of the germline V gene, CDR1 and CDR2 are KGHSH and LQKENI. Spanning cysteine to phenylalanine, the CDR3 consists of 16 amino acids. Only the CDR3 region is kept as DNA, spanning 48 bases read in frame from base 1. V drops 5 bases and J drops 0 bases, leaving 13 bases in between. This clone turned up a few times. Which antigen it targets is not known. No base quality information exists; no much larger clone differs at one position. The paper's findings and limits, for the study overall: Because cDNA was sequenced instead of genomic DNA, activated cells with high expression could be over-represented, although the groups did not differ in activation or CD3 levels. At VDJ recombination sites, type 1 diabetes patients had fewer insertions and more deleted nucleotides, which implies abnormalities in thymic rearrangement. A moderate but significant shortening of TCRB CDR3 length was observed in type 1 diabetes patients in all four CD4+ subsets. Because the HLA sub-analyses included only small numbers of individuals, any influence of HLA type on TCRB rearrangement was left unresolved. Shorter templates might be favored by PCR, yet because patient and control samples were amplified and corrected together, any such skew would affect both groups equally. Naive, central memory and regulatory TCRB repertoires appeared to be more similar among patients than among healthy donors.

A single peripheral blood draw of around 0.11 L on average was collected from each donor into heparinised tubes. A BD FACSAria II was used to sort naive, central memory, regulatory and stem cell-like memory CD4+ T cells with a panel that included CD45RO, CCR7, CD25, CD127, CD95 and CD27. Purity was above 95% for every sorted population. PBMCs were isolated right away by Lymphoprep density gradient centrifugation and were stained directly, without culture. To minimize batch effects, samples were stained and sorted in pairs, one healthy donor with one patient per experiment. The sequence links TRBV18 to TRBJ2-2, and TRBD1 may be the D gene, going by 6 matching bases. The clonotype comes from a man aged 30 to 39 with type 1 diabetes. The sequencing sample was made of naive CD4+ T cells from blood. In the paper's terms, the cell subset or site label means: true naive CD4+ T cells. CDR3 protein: CASSVMDSTNTGELFF. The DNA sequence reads TGTGCCAGCTCAGTCATGGACAGCACGAACACCGGGGAGCTGTTTTTT.